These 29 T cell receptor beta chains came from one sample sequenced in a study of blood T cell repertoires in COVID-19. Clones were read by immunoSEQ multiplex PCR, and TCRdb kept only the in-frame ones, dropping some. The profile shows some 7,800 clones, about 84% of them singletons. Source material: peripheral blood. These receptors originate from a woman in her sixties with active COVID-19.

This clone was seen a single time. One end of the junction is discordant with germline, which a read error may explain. CDR3: CATSDIGQGNPGELFF. The CDR3, as DNA: TGTGCCACCAGTGATATAGGACAGGGGAACCCCGGGGAGCTGTTTTTT. The gene calls are TRBV24-1 and TRBJ2-2; 9 nucleotides line up with TRBD1. The CDR3 is 16 residues long. Germline-derived CDR1 and CDR2 are KGHDR and SFDVKD.

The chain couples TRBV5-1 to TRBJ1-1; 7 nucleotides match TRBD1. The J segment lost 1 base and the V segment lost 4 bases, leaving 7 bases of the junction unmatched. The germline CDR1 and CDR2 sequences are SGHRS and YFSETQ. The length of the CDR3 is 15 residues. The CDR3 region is CASSPGQLPNTEAFF. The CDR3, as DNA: TGCGCCAGCAGCCCGGGACAGCTCCCGAACACTGAAGCTTTCTTT.

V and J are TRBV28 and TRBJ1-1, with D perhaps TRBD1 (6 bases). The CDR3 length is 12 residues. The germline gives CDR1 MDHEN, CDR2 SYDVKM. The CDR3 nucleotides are TGTGCTTCAAGGGGGACGGCCGATAAAGCTTTCTTT. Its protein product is CASRGTADKAFF.

The CDR3 nucleotides read TGTGCCAGCAGTCCACCATTTAGCGGTTGGAGAGAGACCCAGTACTTC. Its protein is CASSPPFSGWRETQYF. The chain employs TRBV28 and TRBJ2-5; possibly TRBD2 for D (6 bases). V lost 5 bases and J 4 bases, leaving 20 bases between the germline ends. The CDR3 loop spans 16 amino acids. CDR1 MDHEN and CDR2 SYDVKM come from the germline V gene.

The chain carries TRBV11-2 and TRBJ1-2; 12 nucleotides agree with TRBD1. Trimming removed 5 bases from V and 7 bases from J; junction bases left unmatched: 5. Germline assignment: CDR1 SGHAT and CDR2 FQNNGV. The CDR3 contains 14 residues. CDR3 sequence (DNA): TGTGCCAGCAGCCCCGGGACAGGGGGCCTTGGCTACACCTTC. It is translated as CASSPGTGGLGYTF.

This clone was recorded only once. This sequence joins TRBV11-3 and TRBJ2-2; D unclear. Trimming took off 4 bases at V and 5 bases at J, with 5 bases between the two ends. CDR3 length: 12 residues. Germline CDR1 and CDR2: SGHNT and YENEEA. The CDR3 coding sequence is TGTGCCAGCAGCTACGGGACCGGGGAGCTGTTTTTT. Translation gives CASSYGTGELFF.

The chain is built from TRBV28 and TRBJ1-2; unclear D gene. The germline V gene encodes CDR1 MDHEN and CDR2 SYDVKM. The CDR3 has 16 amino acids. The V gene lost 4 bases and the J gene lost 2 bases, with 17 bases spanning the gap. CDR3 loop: CASSSPGPGGNYGYTF. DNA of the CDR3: TGTGCCAGCAGTTCCCCCGGGCCAGGAGGCAACTATGGCTACACCTTC.

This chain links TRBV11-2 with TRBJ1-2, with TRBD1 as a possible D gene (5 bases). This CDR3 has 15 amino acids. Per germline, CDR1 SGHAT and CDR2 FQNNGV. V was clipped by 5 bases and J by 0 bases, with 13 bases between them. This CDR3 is CASSTFDSANYGYTF. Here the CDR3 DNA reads TGTGCCAGCAGCACTTTTGACAGCGCTAACTATGGCTACACCTTC.

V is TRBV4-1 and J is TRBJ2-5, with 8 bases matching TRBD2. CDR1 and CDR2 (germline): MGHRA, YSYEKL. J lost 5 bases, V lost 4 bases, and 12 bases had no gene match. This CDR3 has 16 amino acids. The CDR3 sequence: CASSLLPGLVMETQYF. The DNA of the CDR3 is TGCGCCAGCAGCCTGTTACCGGGACTAGTAATGGAGACCCAGTACTTC.

The CDR3 reads CASSPRQPGATEAFF. As DNA, the CDR3 is TGTGCCAGCAGTCCGAGACAGCCTGGGGCCACTGAAGCTTTCTTT. The rearrangement links TRBV28 to TRBJ1-1; a possible D gene is TRBD1 (5 bases). The CDR3 covers 15 residues. Looked up from germline, CDR1 is MDHEN and CDR2 is SYDVKM. V was pared by 5 bases and J by 4 bases, with 17 bases between.

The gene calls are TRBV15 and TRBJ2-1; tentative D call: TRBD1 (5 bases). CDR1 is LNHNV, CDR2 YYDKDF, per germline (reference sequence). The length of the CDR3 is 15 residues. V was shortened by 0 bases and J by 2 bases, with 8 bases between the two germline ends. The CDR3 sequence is CATSRDGAAYNEQFF. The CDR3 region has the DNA TGTGCCACCAGCAGAGATGGGGCCGCCTACAATGAGCAGTTCTTC.

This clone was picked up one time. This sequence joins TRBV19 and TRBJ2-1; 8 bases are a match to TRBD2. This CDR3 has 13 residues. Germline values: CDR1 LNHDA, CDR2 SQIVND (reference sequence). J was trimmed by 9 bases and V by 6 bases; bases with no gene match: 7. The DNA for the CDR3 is TGTGCCAGTAGGACGGGGGGGCTCACTGAGCAGTTCTTC. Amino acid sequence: CASRTGGLTEQFF.

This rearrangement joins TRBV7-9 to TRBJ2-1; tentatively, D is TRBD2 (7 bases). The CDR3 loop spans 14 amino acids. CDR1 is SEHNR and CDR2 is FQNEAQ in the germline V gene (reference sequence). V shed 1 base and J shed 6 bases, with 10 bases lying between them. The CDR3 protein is CASSLVGGRNEQFF. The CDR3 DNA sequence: TGTGCCAGCAGCTTAGTCGGGGGGCGCAATGAGCAGTTCTTC.

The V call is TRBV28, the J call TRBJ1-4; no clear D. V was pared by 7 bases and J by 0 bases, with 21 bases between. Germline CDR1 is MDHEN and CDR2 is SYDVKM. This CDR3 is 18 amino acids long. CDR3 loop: CASNPIVAGSATNEKLFF. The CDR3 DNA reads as TGTGCCAGCAATCCTATCGTTGCGGGGAGTGCAACTAATGAAAAACTGTTTTTT.

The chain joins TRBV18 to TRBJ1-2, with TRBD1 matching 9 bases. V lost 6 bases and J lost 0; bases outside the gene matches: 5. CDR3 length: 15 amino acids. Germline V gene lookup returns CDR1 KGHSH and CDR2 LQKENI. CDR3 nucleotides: TGTGCCAGCTCGCGGACAGGGGAGACTAACTATGGCTACACCTTC. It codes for CASSRTGETNYGYTF.

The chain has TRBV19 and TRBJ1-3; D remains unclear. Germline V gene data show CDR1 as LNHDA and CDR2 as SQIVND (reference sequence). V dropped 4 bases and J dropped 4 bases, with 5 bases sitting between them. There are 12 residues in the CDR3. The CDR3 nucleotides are TGTGCCAGTAGTACGGGAGGAAACACCATATATTTT. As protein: CASSTGGNTIYF.

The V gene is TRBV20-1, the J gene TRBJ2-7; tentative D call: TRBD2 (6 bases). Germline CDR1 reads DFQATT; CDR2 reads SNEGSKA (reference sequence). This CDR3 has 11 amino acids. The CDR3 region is CSPRRDYEQYF. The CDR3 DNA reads TGCAGCCCCCGGAGGGACTACGAGCAGTACTTC.

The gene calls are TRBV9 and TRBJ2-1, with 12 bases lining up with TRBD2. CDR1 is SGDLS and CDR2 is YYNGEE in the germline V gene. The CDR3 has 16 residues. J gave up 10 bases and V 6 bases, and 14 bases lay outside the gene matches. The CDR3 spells CASTASPTSGGEEQFF. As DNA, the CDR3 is TGTGCCAGCACCGCCTCTCCGACTAGCGGGGGAGAAGAGCAGTTCTTC.

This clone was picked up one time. CDR3 nucleotide sequence: TGCGCCAGCAGCTATTTAGGGACTGGCACCGGGGAGCTGTTTTTT. This gives the protein CASSYLGTGTGELFF. V gene TRBV5-1 combines with J gene TRBJ2-2; possible D gene TRBD2, 6 bases. The germline V gene has CDR1 SGHRS and CDR2 YFSETQ. The CDR3 extends over 15 amino acids. The germline V and J ends were trimmed by 3 bases and 4 bases, with 13 bases remaining between them.

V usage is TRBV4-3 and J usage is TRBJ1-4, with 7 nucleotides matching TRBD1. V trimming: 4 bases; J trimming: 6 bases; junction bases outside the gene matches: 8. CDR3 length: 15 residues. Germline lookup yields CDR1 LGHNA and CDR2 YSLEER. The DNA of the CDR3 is TGCGCCAGCAGCCGACAGGGACTTACTGATGAAAAACTGTTTTTT. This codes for CASSRQGLTDEKLFF.

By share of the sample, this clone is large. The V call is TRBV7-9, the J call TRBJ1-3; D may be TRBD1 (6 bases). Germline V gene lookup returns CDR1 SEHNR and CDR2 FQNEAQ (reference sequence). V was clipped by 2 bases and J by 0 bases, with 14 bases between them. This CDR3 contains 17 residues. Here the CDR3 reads CASSLNWGHSSGNTIYF. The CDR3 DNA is TGTGCCAGCAGCTTAAACTGGGGACATTCCTCTGGAAACACCATATATTTT.

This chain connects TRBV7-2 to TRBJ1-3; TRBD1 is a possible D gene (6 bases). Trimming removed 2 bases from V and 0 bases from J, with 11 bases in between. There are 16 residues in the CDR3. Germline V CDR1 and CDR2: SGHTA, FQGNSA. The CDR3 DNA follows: TGTGCCAGCAGCTTAACAGGGCTTAACTCTGGAAACACCATATATTTT. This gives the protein CASSLTGLNSGNTIYF.

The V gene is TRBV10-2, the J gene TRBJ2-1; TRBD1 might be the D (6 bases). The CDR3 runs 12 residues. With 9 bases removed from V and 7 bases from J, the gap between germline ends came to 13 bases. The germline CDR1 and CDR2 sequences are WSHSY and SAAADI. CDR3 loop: CASGGPGNEQFF. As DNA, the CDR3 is TGCGCCAGTGGGGGCCCGGGAAATGAGCAGTTCTTC.

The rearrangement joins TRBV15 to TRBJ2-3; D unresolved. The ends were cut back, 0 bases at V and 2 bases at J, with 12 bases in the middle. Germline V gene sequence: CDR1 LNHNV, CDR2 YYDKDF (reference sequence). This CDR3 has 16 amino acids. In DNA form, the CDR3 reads TGTGCCACCAGCAGAGATACCCCGGGTTCCACAGATACGCAGTATTTT. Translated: CATSRDTPGSTDTQYF.

This CDR3 is CASSLGQNYGYTF. The CDR3 DNA reads TGTGCCAGCAGCCTGGGACAGAACTATGGCTACACCTTC. This chain joins TRBV28 and TRBJ1-2; the match to TRBD1 covers 7 bases. This CDR3 comprises 13 residues. V lost 6 bases, J lost 2 bases, and 3 bases stayed unmatched. Germline V CDR1 and CDR2: MDHEN, SYDVKM.

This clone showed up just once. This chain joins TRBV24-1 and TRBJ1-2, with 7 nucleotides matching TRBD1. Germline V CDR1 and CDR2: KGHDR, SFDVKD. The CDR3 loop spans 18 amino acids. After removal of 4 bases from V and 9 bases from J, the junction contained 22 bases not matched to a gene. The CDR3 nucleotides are TGTGCCACCAGTGACGGTGACAGGGATCCGTCTTTCGGGTATCGCTACACCTTC. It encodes CATSDGDRDPSFGYRYTF.

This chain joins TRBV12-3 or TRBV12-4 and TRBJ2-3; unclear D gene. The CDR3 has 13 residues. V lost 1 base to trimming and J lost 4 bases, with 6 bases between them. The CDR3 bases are TGTGCCAGCAGTTTAGGTCTTCCAGATACGCAGTATTTT. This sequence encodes CASSLGLPDTQYF.

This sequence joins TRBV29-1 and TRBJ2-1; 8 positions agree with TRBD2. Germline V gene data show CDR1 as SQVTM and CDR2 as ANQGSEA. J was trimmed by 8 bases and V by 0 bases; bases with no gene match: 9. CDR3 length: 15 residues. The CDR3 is CSVEDGLAVADEQFF. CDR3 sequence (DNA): TGCAGCGTTGAAGACGGACTAGCTGTCGCCGATGAGCAGTTCTTC.

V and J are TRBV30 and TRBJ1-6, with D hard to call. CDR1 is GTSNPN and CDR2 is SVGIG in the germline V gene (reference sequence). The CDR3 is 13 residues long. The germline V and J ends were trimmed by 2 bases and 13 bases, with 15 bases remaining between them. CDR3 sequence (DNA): TGTGCCTGGAGTCTGGCCGGTGCGGGGCCCCTCCACTTT. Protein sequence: CAWSLAGAGPLHF. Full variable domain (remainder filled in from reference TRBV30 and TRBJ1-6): SQTIHQWPATLVQPVGSPLSLECTVEGTSNPNLYWYRQAAGRGLQLLFYSVGIGQISSEVPQNLSASRPQDRQFILSSKKLLLSDSGFYLCAWSLAGAGPLHFGNGTRLTVT.